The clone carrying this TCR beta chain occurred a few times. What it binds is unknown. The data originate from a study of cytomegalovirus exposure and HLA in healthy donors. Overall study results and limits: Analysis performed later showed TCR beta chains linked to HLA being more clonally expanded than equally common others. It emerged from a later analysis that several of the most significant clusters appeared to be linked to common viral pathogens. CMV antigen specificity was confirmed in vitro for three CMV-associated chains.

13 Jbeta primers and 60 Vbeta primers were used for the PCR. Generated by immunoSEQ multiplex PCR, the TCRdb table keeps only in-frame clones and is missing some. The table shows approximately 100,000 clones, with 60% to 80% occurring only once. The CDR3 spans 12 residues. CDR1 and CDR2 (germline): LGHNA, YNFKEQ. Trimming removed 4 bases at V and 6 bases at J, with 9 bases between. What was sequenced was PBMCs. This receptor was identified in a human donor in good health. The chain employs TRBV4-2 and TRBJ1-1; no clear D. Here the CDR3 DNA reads TGTGCCAGCAGCCCGGGTGGGTCTGAAGCTTTCTTT. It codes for CASSPGGSEAFF.